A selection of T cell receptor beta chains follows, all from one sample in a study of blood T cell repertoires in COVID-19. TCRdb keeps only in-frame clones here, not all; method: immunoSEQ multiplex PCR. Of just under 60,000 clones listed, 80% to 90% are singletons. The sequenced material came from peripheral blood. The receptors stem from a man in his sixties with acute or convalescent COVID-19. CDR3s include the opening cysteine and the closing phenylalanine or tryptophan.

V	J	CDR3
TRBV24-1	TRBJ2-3	CATSVRGPSTDTQYF
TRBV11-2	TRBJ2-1	CASSPRTSGYNEQFF
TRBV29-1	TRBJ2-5	CSVRGLAKEVETQYF
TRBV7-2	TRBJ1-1	CASSYDRGTEAFF
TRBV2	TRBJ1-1	CASRPGQPTEAFF
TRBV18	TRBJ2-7	CASSSTSATDEQYF
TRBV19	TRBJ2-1	CASSTRTSGRGSYNEQFF
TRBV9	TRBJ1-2	CASSVQANYGYTF
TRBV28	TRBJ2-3	CASTVQGAGVRAGTQYF
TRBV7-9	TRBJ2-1	CASSLGTGDYNEQFF
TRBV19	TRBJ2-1	CASSPRASSGIHNEQFF
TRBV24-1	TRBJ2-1	CATSVTGLGSNEQFF
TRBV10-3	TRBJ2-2	CAISDRVRNTGELFF
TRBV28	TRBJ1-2	CASSPQGAVNYGYTF
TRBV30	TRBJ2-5	CAWSVSGSETQYF
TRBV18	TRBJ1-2	CASSPPGTGYGYTF
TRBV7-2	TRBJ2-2	CASSPGQLANTGELFF
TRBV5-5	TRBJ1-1	CASSPWGVGSTEAFF
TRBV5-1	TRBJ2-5	CASSSNQETQYF
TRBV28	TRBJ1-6	CASRTSGQANSPLHF
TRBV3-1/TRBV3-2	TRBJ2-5	CASSPYEGETQYF
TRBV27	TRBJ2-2	CAAGANTGELFF
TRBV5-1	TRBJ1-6	CASSLGAAVNNSPLHF
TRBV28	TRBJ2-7	CASSSLASGAYEQYF
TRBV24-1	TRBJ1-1	CATSEGTSNTEAFF
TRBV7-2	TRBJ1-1	CASSRTRVVSTEAFF
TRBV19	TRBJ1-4	CASSPQGALLFF
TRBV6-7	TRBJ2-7	CASRSGTGEREISYEQYF
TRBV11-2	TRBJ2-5	CASSLDTGETQYF
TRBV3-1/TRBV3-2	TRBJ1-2	CASSQGTGSPGYTF
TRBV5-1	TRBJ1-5	CASSSSSGDQPQHF
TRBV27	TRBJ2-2	CASSLSGLNTGELFF
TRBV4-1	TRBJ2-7	CASSQDGGSSYEQYF
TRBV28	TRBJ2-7	CASSLIQSSYEQYF
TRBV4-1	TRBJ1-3	CASSPRTGSPSGNTIYF
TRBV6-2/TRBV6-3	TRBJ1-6	CASSGLGSSYNSPLHF
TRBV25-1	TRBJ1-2	CASSETGEAYGYTF
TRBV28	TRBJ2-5	CASSIGGRSQETQYF
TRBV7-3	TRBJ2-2	CASSPTGGITGELFF
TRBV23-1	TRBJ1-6	CAVLSQGCNSPLHF
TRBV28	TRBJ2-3	CASSPTFRRDGSTDTQYF
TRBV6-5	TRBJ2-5	CASSYGHHQETQYF
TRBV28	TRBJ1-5	CASNQGVVYQPQHF
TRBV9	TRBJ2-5	CASSPRGETQYF
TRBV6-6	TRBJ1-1	CASMIEGDTEAFF
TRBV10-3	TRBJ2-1	CAIRRTSGNNEQFF
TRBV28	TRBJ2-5	CASSLRRFGGQETQYF
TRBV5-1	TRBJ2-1	CASSLGSGSYNEQFF
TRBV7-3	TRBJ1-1	CASSLRGTDTEAFF